The rows below give T cell receptor beta chains drawn from one sample of a study of PD-1 blockade in classical Hodgkin lymphoma. The protocol was immunoSEQ multiplex PCR, while the TCRdb copy is restricted to in-frame clones and leaves out a portion. The sample lists about 20,000 clones, 76% occurring once. The sequenced sample was peripheral blood mononuclear cells (PBMCs), obtained before the fourth cycle of nivolumab. These receptors were taken from a human donor with classical Hodgkin lymphoma. Both conserved end residues are part of each CDR3. D genes are given only for firm matches. Only some rows state a clone size, as once, few, many or a class for expanded clones.

j_gene	v_gene	d_gene	abundance	CDR3aa	CDR3nt
TRBJ2-5	TRBV6-5	NA	NA	CARKKETQYF	TGTGCCAGGAAAAAAGAGACCCAGTACTTC
TRBJ1-4	TRBV27	TRBD1	NA	CATSPGTGGEKLFF	TGTGCCACTTCACCCGGGACAGGGGGGGAAAAACTGTTTTTT
TRBJ1-1	TRBV5-4	TRBD1	few	CASSRTDRDRGEAFF	TGTGCCAGCAGCCGCACCGACCGGGACAGGGGGGAAGCTTTCTTT
TRBJ1-1	TRBV27	NA	NA	CASSWGFDTEAFF	TGTGCCAGCAGTTGGGGTTTTGACACTGAAGCTTTCTTT
TRBJ1-4	TRBV5-6	NA	once	CASSLGNWGEKLFF	TGTGCCAGCAGCTTGGGCAATTGGGGTGAAAAACTGTTTTTT
TRBJ1-5	TRBV6-1	NA	NA	CVTNTGTPSYGPQHF	TGTGTCACCAATACCGGGACACCGAGTTATGGGCCCCAGCATTTT
TRBJ2-3	TRBV29-1	TRBD1	NA	CSVRTDRSGGDTQYF	TGCAGCGTTCGGACGGACAGGAGTGGTGGAGATACGCAGTATTTT
TRBJ2-3	TRBV29-1	TRBD1	NA	CSVQGSTGFTDTQYF	TGCAGCGTTCAAGGGTCGACAGGGTTCACAGATACGCAGTATTTT
TRBJ2-3	TRBV6-5	NA	NA	CASSYASLGSVDTQYF	TGTGCCAGCAGTTACGCTAGTTTAGGATCGGTGGATACGCAGTATTTT
TRBJ2-1	TRBV5-1	NA	NA	CASSLIAFSSYNEQFF	TGCGCCAGCAGCCTGATAGCATTTTCATCCTACAATGAGCAGTTCTTC
TRBJ2-5	TRBV5-6	TRBD1	NA	CASSPDRFETQYF	TGTGCCAGCAGCCCGGACAGGTTCGAGACCCAGTACTTC
TRBJ2-3	TRBV5-5	NA	NA	CASSTNRVEYF	TGTGCCAGCAGCACGAACAGGGTCGAGTATTTT
TRBJ2-3	TRBV5-1	NA	NA	CASSRRLVPVTDTQYF	TGCGCCAGCAGCCGCCGACTAGTGCCTGTCACAGATACGCAGTATTTT
TRBJ2-1	TRBV7-2	TRBD1	NA	CASSFHGQVLYNEQFF	TGTGCCAGCAGCTTCCACGGACAGGTTCTCTACAATGAGCAGTTCTTC
TRBJ2-7	TRBV2	TRBD2	few	CASSEEAGTRYYEQYF	TGTGCCAGCAGTGAAGAAGCAGGGACTAGGTACTACGAGCAGTACTTC
TRBJ2-4	TRBV18	TRBD1	NA	CASSPGQVGDIQYF	TGTGCCAGCTCACCAGGACAGGTGGGGGACATTCAGTACTTC
TRBJ1-1	TRBV6-1	NA	NA	CASSSQDSGIF	TGTGCCAGCAGTTCCCAGGATTCAGGAATCTTT
TRBJ1-5	TRBV6-1	NA	NA	CASSDWGANQPQHF	TGTGCCAGCAGTGATTGGGGGGCAAACCAGCCCCAGCATTTT
TRBJ2-6	TRBV30	NA	NA	CAWSVSQRESGANVLTF	TGTGCCTGGAGTGTTAGCCAGAGGGAATCTGGGGCCAACGTCCTGACTTTC
TRBJ2-7	TRBV27	TRBD1	once	CASSLGTGGIWEQYF	TGTGCCAGCAGTTTGGGGACAGGGGGAATTTGGGAGCAGTACTTC
TRBJ2-1	TRBV30	NA	NA	CAWSVGGASYNEQFF	TGTGCCTGGAGTGTAGGGGGGGCTTCCTACAATGAGCAGTTCTTC
TRBJ1-1	TRBV20-1	NA	NA	CSAETDAFF	TGCAGTGCGGAGACGGACGCTTTCTTT
TRBJ1-1	TRBV29-1	NA	NA	CSVRVVRPLNTEAFF	TGCAGCGTTAGGGTGGTGAGGCCCTTGAACACTGAAGCTTTCTTT
TRBJ1-1	TRBV6-5	NA	NA	CASSRPNTEAFF	TGTGCCAGCAGTCGCCCGAACACTGAAGCTTTCTTT
TRBJ2-5	TRBV11-2	NA	once	CASSLRAAGETQYF	TGTGCCAGCAGCTTACGTGCAGCGGGAGAGACCCAGTACTTC
TRBJ1-2	TRBV9	NA	NA	CASSGGTGGYGYTF	TGTGCCAGCAGCGGCGGGACGGGGGGCTATGGCTACACCTTC
TRBJ1-1	TRBV27	NA	NA	CASRGLFGRAFF	TGTGCCAGCAGGGGGCTGTTCGGCAGGGCTTTCTTT
TRBJ2-3	TRBV5-1	TRBD2	NA	CASSASGGSDTQYF	TGCGCCAGCAGTGCCAGCGGGGGATCAGATACGCAGTATTTT
TRBJ1-2	TRBV7-8	TRBD1	NA	CASSLVTGGDYGYTF	TGTGCCAGCAGCTTAGTTACAGGGGGCGATTATGGCTACACCTTC
TRBJ2-3	TRBV11-3	NA	NA	CASSFVATSTDTQYF	TGTGCCAGCAGTTTCGTAGCGACTAGCACAGATACGCAGTATTTT
TRBJ1-2	TRBV28	NA	NA	CASSLTEYGYTF	TGTGCCAGCAGTTTAACAGAATATGGCTACACCTTC
TRBJ2-1	TRBV4-3	NA	NA	CASSPGGVYSYNEQFF	TGCGCCAGCAGCCCAGGGGGGGTATACTCCTACAATGAGCAGTTCTTC
TRBJ2-5	TRBV7-8	NA	NA	CASRGSRDRKETQYF	TGTGCCAGCAGGGGAAGCCGGGACCGTAAAGAGACCCAGTACTTC
TRBJ2-2	TRBV2	TRBD2	NA	CASSVRGAGELFF	TGTGCCAGCAGTGTGCGGGGGGCCGGGGAGCTGTTTTTT